The T cell receptor (beta chain) described here comes from a study of cytomegalovirus exposure and HLA in healthy donors. The PCR had 60 Vbeta and 13 Jbeta primers. Assay: immunoSEQ multiplex PCR; the TCRdb copy retains only in-frame clones and omits some. The sample shows about 160,000 clones, approximately 77% of them seen only once. CDR1 is MNHEY, CDR2 SVGAGI, per germline. CDR3 length: 14 residues. Trimming shortened V by 11 bases and J by 0 bases, and 16 bases separated the two germline ends. The receptor was derived from a male donor in good health and CMV-seronegative. This rearrangement joins TRBV6-5 to TRBJ1-1; D gene uncertain. Material for sequencing was PBMCs. In DNA form, the CDR3 reads TGTGCCGCAGGCCTATCTTCCTTGAACACTGAAGCTTTCTTT. Amino acid sequence: CAAGLSSLNTEAFF.